Included here is one T cell receptor beta chain sequence, with context. Its antigen target is currently unknown. Base qualities are missing; no much larger clone stands one base away. These data originate in a study of shared clonotypes between healthy human individuals (TCRdb year 2020). With regard to the full study: A few men and two women, aged 18 to 49 years, made up the cohort. For each donor, CD4 naive and CD4 memory were each given three plates, CD8 naive was given two plates, and CD8 memory was given one plate. To estimate repertoire size and how much clonotypes are shared between individuals, the study performed deep sequencing of blood TCR repertoires from about five healthy adults. To increase sequencing depth and limit assay-specific biases, TCR repertoire library preparation and sequencing were carried out by different laboratories using diverse techniques. Per donor, leukapheresis produced somewhere between about 0.94 and 9.5 billion PBMCs. The investigation overall reported the following: Because the study included only a small number of donors, the genetic and exposure-history diversity represented was limited. Sampling was restricted to blood, and TCR repertoires in tissues likely differ from the TCR repertoires found in blood. Estimated clonotype richness was generally larger for naive than for memory subsets. Incomplete sequencing was indicated by rarefaction of sorted-subset datasets, despite the large sequencing depth. Based on pairwise subsampling, the degree of clonotype sharing among donors was expected to be affected by sequencing depth. Sharing across a few donors was observed for about 5% of naive CD4, over 3% of naive CD8, over 2% of memory CD4, and around 0.42% of memory CD8 clonotypes. Clonotypes shared by all four sorted-subset donors showed higher generation probabilities than non-shared clonotypes.

Compared with germline, V lacks 2 bases and J lacks 1 base; bases without a gene match: 11. Spanning cysteine to phenylalanine, the CDR3 consists of 19 amino acids. Left in the record is the CDR3 DNA by itself, 57 bases read in frame from the first base. The germline V gene gives CDR1 as LGHNA and CDR2 as YSLEER. Using the deep immunoSEQ assay, TCR CDR3 regions were amplified from genomic DNA by multiplex PCR. Genomic DNA extracted from each cell subset was distributed evenly over all wells of several immunoSEQ 96-well plates, and each plate served as one replicate. For sorted subsets, around 200 ng genomic DNA, equal to about 30,000 T cell genomes, was loaded into each replicate PCR. Purified libraries were measured with a Qubit 3.0 fluorometer, size-checked on a Bioanalyzer 2100, and measured again with the KAPA Library Quantification kit. A separate single-read 150-cycle Illumina NextSeq 550 flow cell was used to sequence each immunoSEQ 96-well plate. In the authors' own workflow: The immunoSEQ output contained only junctional sequences without quality scores, so filtering could not match that applied to full-length reads. Sequences were annotated with PyIR, a Python wrapper for IgBLAST v1.9, and V/J genes and CDR3 were assigned using IMGT germline references. Reads were removed for weak V/J assignments (E-value above 1e-6), missing CDR3, stop codons, out-of-frame junctions, or ambiguous translated residues. V3J clonotypes were defined as sequences sharing the same inferred V gene, J gene, and CDR3 amino acid sequence. To compute the percentage overlap between repertoires, the number of shared unique clonotypes was divided by the size of the smaller repertoire. RTK rarefaction, the Chao1 estimator, and Recon v2.1 estimates of unobserved clonotypes were used to assess repertoire richness. Generation probabilities for all TCRbeta clonotypes obtained by the gDNA method from several donors were computed using OLGA. TCRdb stores this immuneACCESS table with in-frame sequences only. Part of the clones is absent; in the studies checked, under half of the shortfall reflects unresolved V genes, and no reason is known for the rest. Clonal size and the V and J genes are those of that table, whereas D and trimming came from the DNA. Here the sample has about 2 million clones; approximately 94% occur a single time. The top ten clones comprise 1% to 1.3% of the sample.

CD8 naive samples were obtained by positive selection for CCR7 among CD45RO-negative cells, yielding a CD45RA+CCR7+ population from which TemRA cells were excluded. Healthy HIV-negative adults with no recently reported acute infections or vaccinations were included as donors. Every donor was a Caucasian adult living in Nashville, Tennessee, USA. After blood collection by leukapheresis, PBMCs were isolated using Ficoll-Histopaque density gradient centrifugation and then cryopreserved in the vapor phase of liquid nitrogen. Analytical flow cytometry was used to check the purity and quantity of each magnetically sorted T cell population. Each sorted fraction had its genomic DNA isolated and then quantified by UV absorbance on a Nanodrop 2000c.

The origin of this receptor is a young man in good health. The specimen was naive CD8+ T cells sorted from blood. The cell subset or site tag for this specimen amounts to: CD45RA+CCR7+. The sequence joins TRBV4-3 to TRBJ2-6; the junction holds 7 bases that match TRBD1. The DNA sequence is as follows: TGCGCCAGCAGCCAACCCGGAACAGGGGCTAGGTCTGGGGCCAACGTCCTGACTTTC. Translated, this gives CASSQPGTGARSGANVLTF.